These T cell receptor beta chains were read from a single sample in a study of T cell responses to AZD1222 COVID-19 vaccine. Repertoires were generated with immunoSEQ multiplex PCR, while TCRdb's copy carries only in-frame clones and drops some. This repertoire shows 130,000 or so clones, 70% to 85% found once; its top ten account for about 28%. The sample here was peripheral blood, taken 28 days after the second AZD1222 dose. The origin of the receptors is an adult who received the AZD1222 COVID-19 vaccine. The CDR3 runs from the conserved cysteine through the conserved F or W. D genes are given only for firm matches. Clone size, where shown, is once, few, many, or a class for clones that have expanded.

NA	NA	TRBV6-5	TRBJ2-1	TGTGCCAGCAGTTACGAGACAACAAGCTCCTACAATGAGCAGTTCTTC	CASSYETTSSYNEQFF
TRBD1	NA	TRBV2	TRBJ2-7	TGTGCCAGCAGACCCGGACAGGGGATCGGCGAGCAGTACTTC	CASRPGQGIGEQYF
NA	NA	TRBV5-1	TRBJ1-4	TGCGCCAGCAGCTTGCTTGGGGGAGACGAAAAACTGTTTTTT	CASSLLGGDEKLFF
NA	NA	TRBV7-2	TRBJ2-1	TGTGCCAGCAGCCCAATGCTGGCAGCTACCAATGAGCAGTTCTTC	CASSPMLAATNEQFF
TRBD1	NA	TRBV28	TRBJ2-5	TGTGCCAGCGAAGGGACAGGGGAGCAAGAGACCCAGTACTTC	CASEGTGEQETQYF
NA	NA	TRBV7-2	TRBJ1-3	TGTGCCAGCAGCTTAGCAGGGGCCGGAAACACCATATATTTT	CASSLAGAGNTIYF
NA	NA	TRBV7-2	TRBJ1-3	TGTGCCAGCAGCCCAGGGGTTCTCGGAGGAAACACCATATATTTT	CASSPGVLGGNTIYF
TRBD2	NA	TRBV9	TRBJ2-3	TGTGCCAGCAGCCCCCGACTAGCGGGGGGCACAGATACGCAGTATTTT	CASSPRLAGGTDTQYF
NA	NA	TRBV7-3	TRBJ1-3	TGTGCCAGCAGCTTAGGAGGAAACACCATATATTTT	CASSLGGNTIYF
NA	NA	TRBV6-5	TRBJ2-3	TGTGCCACCCAGGGGCCTTGGACAGATACGCAGTATTTT	CATQGPWTDTQYF
TRBD1	NA	TRBV11-2	TRBJ2-1	TGTGCCAGCAGCTGGGGGACAGGCGGGACGAATGAGCAGTTCTTC	CASSWGTGGTNEQFF
TRBD1	NA	TRBV7-3	TRBJ1-1	TGTGCCAGCAGCTCAACCCGGGACAGCAACACTGAAGCTTTCTTT	CASSSTRDSNTEAFF
TRBD2	NA	TRBV18	TRBJ2-7	TGTGCCAGCTCACCGAACGGGGGGGCCTACGAGCAGTACTTC	CASSPNGGAYEQYF
NA	NA	TRBV29-1	TRBJ2-7	TGCAGCGTTGGGACAGTTACCTACGAGCAGTACTTC	CSVGTVTYEQYF
NA	NA	TRBV5-1	TRBJ2-4	TGCGCCAGCAGCTTGGACCCCGGGGCGAACATTCAGTACTTC	CASSLDPGANIQYF
NA	NA	TRBV6-5	TRBJ1-2	TGTGCCAGCAGTTACTCCACGGCGGGGTATGGCTACACCTTC	CASSYSTAGYGYTF
TRBD1	few	TRBV7-8	TRBJ2-7	TGTGCCAGCAGCCGGGACAGACCCTACGAGCAGTACTTC	CASSRDRPYEQYF
TRBD1	NA	TRBV16	TRBJ2-5	TGTGCCAGCAGCCAGACAGGGATTTACCAAGAGACCCAGTACTTC	CASSQTGIYQETQYF
NA	NA	TRBV28	TRBJ2-1	TGTGCCAGCAGTTCCCTCGGGGCCCAAGACTACAATGAGCAGTTCTTC	CASSSLGAQDYNEQFF
TRBD2	NA	TRBV7-2	TRBJ2-5	TGTGCCAGCAGCCCCCCCTTAGCGGGGGGGCAAGAGACCCAGTACTTC	CASSPPLAGGQETQYF
NA	NA	TRBV28	TRBJ1-5	TGTGCCAGCAGTTCGACCGCAGGGGTCGGAAGCAATCAGCCCCAGCATTTT	CASSSTAGVGSNQPQHF
TRBD1	NA	TRBV6-1	TRBJ1-1	TGTGCCAGCAGTGTACATCGGACAGGGGGCGCGAACACTGAAGCTTTCTTT	CASSVHRTGGANTEAFF
TRBD2	NA	TRBV25-1	TRBJ2-1	TGTGCCAGCAGTGAAGGGGGGACTAGTAATCGAGGGGCGTTCTTC	CASSEGGTSNRGAFF
NA	NA	TRBV18	TRBJ1-1	TGTGCCAGCTCACCAGTCAACCCGGGAGCTTTCTTT	CASSPVNPGAFF
TRBD2	once	TRBV7-2	TRBJ2-1	TGTGCCAGCAGCCCATATTCGGGCGGGGGATACAATGAGCAGTTCTTC	CASSPYSGGGYNEQFF
NA	NA	TRBV2	TRBJ1-5	TGTGCCAGCAGGCCCACGGGACGGAACAATCAGCCCCAGCATTTT	CASRPTGRNNQPQHF
TRBD2	NA	TRBV5-1	TRBJ2-5	TGCGCCAGCAGCTTGGTTGGGGCCCGGGGGGGCCAAGAGACCCAGTACTTC	CASSLVGARGGQETQYF
NA	NA	TRBV5-1	TRBJ2-2	TGCGCCAGCGGTCGTACATCGAACACCGGGGAGCTGTTTTTT	CASGRTSNTGELFF